These 16 T cell receptor beta chains came from one sample sequenced in a study of blood T cell repertoires in COVID-19. The method was immunoSEQ multiplex PCR; TCRdb's version includes in-frame clones alone and lacks a portion of them. The sample carries some 250,000 clones, approximately 83% recorded once. The specimen was peripheral blood. The source is a man in his forties or fifties with acute or convalescent COVID-19.

J is TRBJ2-1 and V is TRBV19; 13 bases match TRBD2. The trim removed 4 bases at V and 9 bases at J, leaving 6 bases unmatched. Germline lookup yields CDR1 LNHDA and CDR2 SQIVND (reference sequence). This CDR3 is 15 amino acids long. This chain's CDR3 is CASSTGLAGEVEQFF. In nucleotides, the CDR3 is TGTGCCAGTAGTACCGGACTAGCGGGAGAGGTTGAGCAGTTCTTC.

V gene TRBV7-9 combines with J gene TRBJ2-1; tentative D call: TRBD1 (6 bases). Germline V gene data show CDR1 as SEHNR and CDR2 as FQNEAQ (reference sequence). The CDR3 totals 15 residues. Between the trimmed V and J ends, which lost 1 base and 1 base, there was a span of 8 bases. The chain's CDR3 is CASSLGQGSYNEQFF. In DNA, the CDR3 is TGTGCCAGCAGCTTAGGTCAGGGGTCCTACAATGAGCAGTTCTTC.

The chain is built from TRBV6-5 and TRBJ2-7; no firm D call. This CDR3 contains 14 residues. CDR1 and CDR2 (germline): MNHEY, SVGAGI. V gave up 0 bases and J gave up 3 bases, with 9 bases separating them. The CDR3 loop reads CASSYSRQIYEQYF. CDR3 in DNA: TGTGCCAGCAGTTACTCCCGTCAGATCTACGAGCAGTACTTC.

The sample holds a few counts of this clone. The V gene is TRBV19, the J gene TRBJ1-5; 7 positions match TRBD1. Germline trimming cut 5 bases from V and 5 bases from J; bases unmatched to any gene: 3. The germline V gene has CDR1 LNHDA and CDR2 SQIVND (reference sequence). The CDR3 has 13 residues. The CDR3 protein is CASSSTGHQPQHF. CDR3 nucleotides: TGTGCCAGTAGTTCGACAGGGCATCAGCCCCAGCATTTT. Full variable domain (missing parts from reference TRBV19 and TRBJ1-5): DGGITQSPKYLFRKEGQNVTLSCEQNLNHDAMYWYRQDPGQGLRLIYYSQIVNDFQKGDIAEGYSVSREKKESFPLTVTSAQKNPTAFYLCASSSTGHQPQHFGDGTRLSIL.

The CDR3 region has the DNA TGTGCCAGCAGCTCTAAAACAGGGGGATTCGATGAGCAGTTCTTC. This codes for CASSSKTGGFDEQFF. V usage is TRBV5-4 and J usage is TRBJ2-1, with 8 bases lining up with TRBD1. With 3 bases clipped from V and 8 bases from J, the junction kept 10 bases outside the gene matches. Looked up from germline, CDR1 is SGHNT and CDR2 is YYREEE (reference sequence). This CDR3 contains 15 residues.

J is TRBJ2-5 and V is TRBV7-7; no definite D call. Germline values: CDR1 SSHAT, CDR2 FNYEAQ (reference sequence). The germline V and J ends were trimmed by 5 bases and 4 bases, with 8 bases remaining between them. This CDR3 comprises 12 residues. As DNA, the CDR3 is TGTGCCAGCAGCCCACTCCGAGAGACCCAGTACTTC. As protein: CASSPLRETQYF.

This chain uses TRBV4-2 with TRBJ2-7; 10 nucleotides agree with TRBD2. Germline V gene lookup returns CDR1 LGHNA and CDR2 YNFKEQ. There are 16 residues in the CDR3. V shed 4 bases, J shed 4 bases, and the junction held 10 bases outside the gene matches. CDR3 region: CASSPEALAGVYEQYF. The CDR3 region has the DNA TGTGCCAGCAGCCCTGAAGCCCTAGCGGGAGTATACGAGCAGTACTTC.

CDR3 sequence: CASSPLAGEETQYF. CDR3 in DNA: TGTGCCAGCAGCCCTTTAGCGGGAGAAGAGACCCAGTACTTC. The J gene is TRBJ2-5, the V gene TRBV14, with 9 nucleotides matching TRBD2. V lost 4 bases, J lost 3 bases, and 3 bases stayed unmatched. The CDR3 contains 14 residues. From germline, CDR1 is SGHDN and CDR2 FVKESK.

The chain joins TRBV10-3 to TRBJ1-2; D possibly corresponds to TRBD1 (5 bases). Trimming removed 3 bases from V and 4 bases from J, with 9 bases in between. Germline V gives CDR1 ENHRY, CDR2 SYGVKD. The CDR3 is made up of 13 amino acids. CDR3 sequence: CAISDPGGYGYTF. In DNA, the CDR3 is TGTGCCATCAGTGACCCGGGGGGCTATGGCTACACCTTC.

DNA for the CDR3: TGTGCCAGCAGTGGTAACCGGGACAGCTCTGGAAACACCATATATTTT. It specifies CASSGNRDSSGNTIYF. The chain carries TRBV6-1 and TRBJ1-3; 7 bases align to TRBD1. Germline CDR1 is MNHNS and CDR2 is SASEGT. V gave up 4 bases and J gave up 0 bases; unmatched junction bases: 6. This CDR3 region has 16 residues.

CDR3 nucleotides: TGTGCCAGCAGCCTAGGGACAGGGGGGAGCTGGACTGAAGCTTTCTTT. Translating it yields CASSLGTGGSWTEAFF. The chain uses TRBV7-2 and TRBJ1-1, with 11 positions matching TRBD1. V was pared by 5 bases and J by 5 bases, with 10 bases of the junction left unmatched. CDR1 and CDR2 (germline): SGHTA, FQGNSA. The CDR3 covers 16 residues.

The chain has TRBV9 and TRBJ2-7; tentative D call: TRBD2 (6 bases). With 3 bases removed from V and 7 bases from J, the gap between germline ends came to 17 bases. Looked up from germline, CDR1 is SGDLS and CDR2 is YYNGEE. The CDR3 consists of 14 residues. CDR3 amino acids: CASSDGGPAGEQYF. CDR3 nucleotides: TGTGCCAGCAGCGACGGCGGGCCGGCGGGGGAGCAGTACTTC.

The table lists this clone with a count of one. This sequence joins TRBV7-9 and TRBJ2-2; 9 nucleotides line up with TRBD2. Losses at the gene ends were 5 bases for V and 5 bases for J; bases not matched to a gene: 9. Germline V gives CDR1 SEHNR, CDR2 FQNEAQ (reference sequence). The CDR3 runs to 16 residues. The CDR3 DNA is TGTGCCAGCAGCGGTTTAGCGGGAGTTAAAACCGGGGAGCTGTTTTTT. As protein: CASSGLAGVKTGELFF.

The chain joins TRBV25-1 to TRBJ2-7; a weak D match, TRBD1 (5 bases). The CDR3 spans 13 residues. Per the germline V gene, CDR1 is MGHDK and CDR2 is SYGVNS. V lost 2 bases, J lost 5 bases, and 10 bases lay in between. Here the CDR3 reads CASSEGWGHEQYF. CDR3 DNA sequence: TGTGCCAGCAGTGAAGGGTGGGGCCACGAGCAGTACTTC.

The rearrangement joins TRBV9 to TRBJ2-7, with 9 bases matching TRBD2. The CDR3 sequence is 15 residues long. J lost 2 bases, V lost 3 bases, and 6 bases had no gene match. Germline-derived CDR1 and CDR2 are SGDLS and YYNGEE. CDR3: CASSGGLARTYEQYF. In DNA, the CDR3 is TGTGCCAGCAGCGGTGGACTAGCGCGTACCTACGAGCAGTACTTC.

The rearrangement joins TRBV19 to TRBJ1-1; no definite D call. The CDR3 is made up of 15 amino acids. Between the trimmed V and J ends, which lost 5 bases and 0 bases, there was a span of 13 bases. CDR1 is LNHDA and CDR2 is SQIVND in the germline V gene (reference sequence). As DNA, the CDR3 is TGTGCCAGTAGTCCTCTAATTCTTATGAACACTGAAGCTTTCTTT. It translates to CASSPLILMNTEAFF. The whole variable domain, remainder taken from reference TRBV19 and TRBJ1-1, is DGGITQSPKYLFRKEGQNVTLSCEQNLNHDAMYWYRQDPGQGLRLIYYSQIVNDFQKGDIAEGYSVSREKKESFPLTVTSAQKNPTAFYLCASSPLILMNTEAFFGQGTRLTVV.